This T cell receptor (beta chain) was captured by sequencing in a study of cytomegalovirus exposure and HLA in healthy donors. Study observations and caveats: Earlier analysis yielded a pattern in which most TCR beta V segments were productive about 87% or about 30% of the time.

The PCR employed 60 Vbeta primers together with 13 Jbeta primers. The protocol was immunoSEQ multiplex PCR, while the TCRdb copy is restricted to in-frame clones and leaves out a portion. The repertoire holds 150,000 to 200,000 clones, with over 60% as singletons. Points on this clone: Its antigen is not known.

V was shortened by 4 bases and J by 0 bases, with 10 bases between the two germline ends. This CDR3 contains 16 residues. Germline V gene lookup returns CDR1 MNHEY and CDR2 SVGAGI. Although they were nominally healthy when sampled, donors likely had unrecorded immune exposures. The sequenced material came from PBMCs. The chain combines TRBV6-5 with TRBJ2-6; D remains ambiguous. This sequence was found in a woman aged 40 to 50 in good health and CMV-seronegative. Here the CDR3 reads CASSSPGLSGANVLTF. As DNA, the CDR3 is TGTGCCAGCAGTTCCCCAGGCCTCTCTGGGGCCAACGTCCTGACTTTC.